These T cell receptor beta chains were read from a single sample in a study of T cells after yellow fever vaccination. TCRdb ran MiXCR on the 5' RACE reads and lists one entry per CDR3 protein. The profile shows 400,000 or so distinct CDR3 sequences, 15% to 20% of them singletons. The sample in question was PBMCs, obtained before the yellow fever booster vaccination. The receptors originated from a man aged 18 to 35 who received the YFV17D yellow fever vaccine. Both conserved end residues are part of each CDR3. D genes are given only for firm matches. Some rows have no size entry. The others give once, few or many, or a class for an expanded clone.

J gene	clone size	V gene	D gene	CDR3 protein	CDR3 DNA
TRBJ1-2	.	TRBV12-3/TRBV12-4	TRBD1	CASSRMTGVGYGYTF	TGTGCCAGCAGTCGAATGACAGGGGTTGGGTATGGCTACACCTTC
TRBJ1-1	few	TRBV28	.	CASSHYGPRRANTEAFF	TGTGCCAGCAGTCACTATGGTCCGAGGAGGGCGAACACTGAAGCTTTCTTT
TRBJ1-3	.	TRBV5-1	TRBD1	CASSLGDRGNTIYF	TGCGCCAGCAGCTTGGGGGACAGAGGAAACACCATATATTTT
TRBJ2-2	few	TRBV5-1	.	CASSRSGSEGSGELFF	TGCGCCAGCAGCCGGTCGGGGAGTGAGGGGTCCGGGGAGCTGTTTTTT
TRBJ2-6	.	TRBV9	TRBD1	CASQDRARSGANVLTF	TGTGCCAGTCAGGACAGGGCCCGCTCTGGGGCCAACGTCCTGACTTTC
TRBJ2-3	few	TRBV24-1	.	CATSDPTDFAGTDTQYF	TGTGCCACCAGTGATCCTACCGACTTCGCGGGGACAGATACGCAGTATTTT
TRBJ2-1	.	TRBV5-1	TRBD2	CASSHPTGGTYNEQFF	TGCGCCAGCAGCCACCCCACGGGGGGGACCTACAATGAGCAGTTCTTC
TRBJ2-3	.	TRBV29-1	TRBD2	CSAGLAGGDTQYF	TGCAGCGCAGGACTAGCGGGGGGAGATACGCAGTATTTT
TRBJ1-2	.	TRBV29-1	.	CSVAKGYTPNYGYTF	TGCAGCGTTGCCAAGGGGTATACGCCCAACTATGGCTACACCTTC
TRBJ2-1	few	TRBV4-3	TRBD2	CASSQVGSGGAFEQFF	TGCGCCAGCAGCCAAGTCGGTAGCGGGGGGGCCTTTGAGCAGTTCTTC
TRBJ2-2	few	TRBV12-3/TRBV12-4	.	CATRGSRWARTGELFF	TGTGCCACCAGAGGGTCCCGGTGGGCTCGGACCGGGGAGCTGTTTTTT
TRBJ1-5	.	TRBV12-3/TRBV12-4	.	CASRPHGQGGQPQHF	TGTGCCAGCAGACCTCACGGGCAGGGAGGCCAGCCCCAGCATTTT
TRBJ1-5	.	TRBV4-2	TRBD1	CASSQQTGSNQPQHF	TGTGCCAGCAGCCAACAGACAGGGAGCAATCAGCCCCAGCATTTT
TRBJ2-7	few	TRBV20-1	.	CSAINKYEQYF	TGCAGTGCTATTAATAAGTACGAGCAGTACTTC
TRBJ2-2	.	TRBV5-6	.	CASSSGLNSYTGELFF	TGTGCCAGCAGCTCCGGCTTGAATAGCTACACCGGGGAGCTGTTTTTT
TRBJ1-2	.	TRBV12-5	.	CASGLIGDYGYTF	TGTGCTAGTGGTTTGATTGGGGACTATGGCTACACCTTC
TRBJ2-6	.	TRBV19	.	CASSITVRGTGANVLTF	TGTGCCAGTAGTATAACGGTTCGGGGTACTGGGGCCAACGTCCTGACTTTC
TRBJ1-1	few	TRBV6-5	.	CASSYNLNTEAFF	TGTGCCAGCAGCTATAACCTGAACACTGAAGCTTTCTTT
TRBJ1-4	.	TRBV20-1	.	CSAPSPGLVNEKLFF	TGCAGTGCTCCCTCTCCGGGACTGGTTAATGAAAAACTGTTTTTT
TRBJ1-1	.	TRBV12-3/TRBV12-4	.	CASSPAEETEAFF	TGTGCCAGCAGCCCCGCGGAGGAAACTGAAGCTTTCTTT
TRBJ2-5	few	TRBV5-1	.	CASSLEEDQETQYF	TGCGCCAGCAGCTTGGAAGAGGACCAAGAGACCCAGTACTTC
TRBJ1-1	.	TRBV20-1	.	CSALNRRGAEAFF	TGCAGTGCCCTAAATAGAAGAGGGGCTGAAGCTTTCTTT
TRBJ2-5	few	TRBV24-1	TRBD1	CATSDSGGDQETQYF	TGTGCCACCAGTGATTCAGGGGGTGACCAAGAGACCCAGTACTTC